Following are 8 T cell receptor beta chains from one sample sequenced in a study of blood T cell repertoires in COVID-19. The repertoire was sequenced with immunoSEQ multiplex PCR; TCRdb's copy has only in-frame clones and lacks some. The table shows approximately 80,000 clones, with over 70% occurring only once. The specimen was peripheral blood. The receptors shown here come from a human donor in a cohort sampled during active COVID-19.

This chain uses TRBV11-3 with TRBJ1-1; 9 nucleotides match TRBD1. J gave up 5 bases and V 5 bases, and 9 bases lay outside the gene matches. Germline values: CDR1 SGHNT, CDR2 YENEEA. The CDR3 runs 15 residues. This CDR3 reads CASSGRDREITEAFF. The CDR3 DNA sequence: TGTGCCAGCAGCGGCCGGGACAGGGAAATTACTGAAGCTTTCTTT. The full variable domain, in which reference TRBV11-3 and TRBJ1-1 provide the parts outside the CDR3, is EAGVVQSPRYKIIEKKQPVAFWCNPISGHNTLYWYLQNLGQGPELLIRYENEEAVDDSQLPKDRFSAERLKGVDSTLKIQPAELGDSAVYLCASSGRDREITEAFFGQGTRLTVV.

The chain couples TRBV30 to TRBJ2-3, with 7 bases that match TRBD1. Trimming took 0 bases from V and 4 from J; bases not matched to a gene: 1. The germline V gene has CDR1 GTSNPN and CDR2 SVGIG (reference sequence). The CDR3 has 13 residues. The CDR3 loop is CAWSVTGADTQYF. The DNA of the CDR3 is TGTGCCTGGAGTGTAACAGGGGCAGATACGCAGTATTTT.

This clone has a single count. The V call is TRBV3-1 (or the pseudogene TRBV3-2), the J call TRBJ1-1, with a weak D call TRBD1 (6 bases). This CDR3 has 13 amino acids. Trimming took 4 bases from V and 3 from J, leaving 9 bases between them. Per the germline V gene, CDR1 is LGHDT and CDR2 is YNNKEL (reference sequence). CDR3 amino acids: CASSPQGYTEAFF. CDR3 DNA: TGTGCCAGCAGCCCACAGGGATACACTGAAGCTTTCTTT.

J is TRBJ1-4 and V is TRBV19; TRBD1 is a possible D gene (6 bases). CDR3 size: 15 residues. CDR1 is LNHDA and CDR2 is SQIVND in the germline V gene (reference sequence). The V gene lost 5 bases and the J gene lost 8 bases, with 18 bases spanning the gap. The CDR3 sequence: CASSYSTGVSEKLFF. The CDR3 DNA reads as TGTGCCAGTAGTTACTCGACAGGAGTCTCCGAAAAACTGTTTTTT.

Ten or more counts support this clone. V usage is TRBV4-3 and J usage is TRBJ2-6; a possible D gene is TRBD1 (5 bases). The CDR3 has 16 amino acids. CDR1 is LGHNA and CDR2 is YSLEER in the germline V gene. V shed 3 bases and J shed 2 bases, with 11 bases lying between them. For the CDR3, the DNA is TGCGCCAGCAGCCACGGAACAGGAACTGGGGCCAACGTCCTGACTTTC. It encodes CASSHGTGTGANVLTF.

This chain links TRBV4-3 with TRBJ1-2; a possible D gene is TRBD1 (6 bases). Germline assignment: CDR1 LGHNA and CDR2 YSLEER. This CDR3 contains 15 residues. V was shortened by 1 base and J by 4 bases, with 13 bases between the two germline ends. The CDR3 sequence: CASSQVALGGYGYTF. Written as DNA, the CDR3 is TGCGCCAGCAGCCAAGTCGCCCTAGGGGGCTATGGCTACACCTTC.

CDR3 DNA sequence: TGCGCCAGCAGTGCACAGGGTCCTGGAAACACCATATATTTT. Its protein is CASSAQGPGNTIYF. The V and J genes are TRBV10-2 and TRBJ1-3, with a possible D match to TRBD1 (6 bases). The CDR3 contains 14 residues. Germline values: CDR1 WSHSY, CDR2 SAAADI. V was pared by 4 bases and J by 2 bases, with 9 bases between.

This clone has a handful of counts. The genes are TRBV5-1 and TRBJ1-1; D remains unclear. CDR3 length: 16 amino acids. Germline V CDR1 and CDR2: SGHRS, YFSETQ. The V end was cut by 5 bases, the J end by 3 bases, with 20 bases between. In DNA, the CDR3 is TGCGCCAGCAGTCTGGGTCTGGGCAGGCCCTACACTGAAGCTTTCTTT. As protein: CASSLGLGRPYTEAFF.